This TCR beta chain derives from a study of blood T cells in healthy people across ages. Trimming cost V 4 bases and J 4 bases; bases outside gene matches: 6. CDR1 SGHRS and CDR2 YFSETQ come from the germline V gene. The CDR3 loop spans 15 amino acids. Then a second PCR, running roughly 7 to 11 cycles, was carried out with a sample-barcoded 5' primer and a J-beta primer mix. TCRdb called the 5' RACE reads again in MiXCR, with one record for every CDR3 protein. Altogether about 1.4 million distinct CDR3 sequences are present, roughly 59% being singletons, with the ten largest covering roughly 6.3%. The receptor was isolated from a young man in good health. This chain joins TRBV5-1 and TRBJ2-2, with 8 bases matching TRBD1. The material sequenced was blood. The CDR3 sequence is CASSRDRGSTGELFF. As DNA, the CDR3 is TGCGCCAGCAGCCGAGACAGGGGAAGCACCGGGGAGCTGTTTTTT.